Below, 28 T cell receptor beta chains from the same sample are listed, as sequenced in a study of radiation and T cells in renal cell carcinoma. Sequenced by immunoSEQ multiplex PCR; TCRdb stores in-frame clones only, minus some. Among roughly 100,000 clones listed, around 88% were seen once. Time point described: baseline pretreatment blood. As to treatment: 15 Gy SBRT to primary tumor, nephrectomy 4 weeks later. The specimen was blood, collected from a patient whose treatment included radiotherapy and nephrectomy. Receptors originate from a man aged 50-60 years with renal cell carcinoma.

The chain has TRBV27 and TRBJ1-5; D is uncertain. The V gene lost 1 base and the J gene lost 0 bases, with 16 bases spanning the gap. The germline CDR1 and CDR2 sequences are MNHEY and SMNVEV (reference sequence). CDR3 length: 18 residues. As DNA, the CDR3 is TGTGCCAGCAGTTTATGTGACACCGGGCAACATAGCAATCAGCCCCAGCATTTT. This encodes CASSLCDTGQHSNQPQHF.

This chain connects TRBV7-2 to TRBJ1-1, with D uncertain. This CDR3 is 14 amino acids long. Germline CDR1 SGHTA, CDR2 FQGNSA. Trimming took off 1 base at V and 3 bases at J, with 9 bases between the two ends. Here the CDR3 reads CASSLVSGDTEAFF. The DNA for the CDR3 is TGTGCCAGCAGCTTAGTATCCGGGGACACTGAAGCTTTCTTT. The full variable domain, completed using reference TRBV7-2 and TRBJ1-1, is GAGVSQSPSNKVTEKGKDVELRCDPISGHTALYWYRQSLGQGLEFLIYFQGNSAPDKSGLPSDRFSAERTGGSVSTLTIQRTQQEDSAVYLCASSLVSGDTEAFFGQGTRLTVV.

The V call is TRBV23-1, the J call TRBJ1-1; D is ambiguous. TRBV23-1 is known as an ORF, though its function is uncertain. CDR3 length: 13 amino acids. V lost 0 bases and J lost 10, with 12 bases in between. The DNA of the CDR3 is TGCGCCAGCAGTCAATCAATTGATAACCCAGCTTTCTTT. This sequence encodes CASSQSIDNPAFF.

V usage is TRBV2 and J usage is TRBJ2-3; TRBD1 matches at 7 bases. V lost 6 bases to trimming and J lost 5 bases; unmatched junction nucleotides: 5. CDR3 length: 13 residues. The germline gives CDR1 SNHLY, CDR2 FYNNEI. The CDR3 DNA sequence: TGTGCCAGCAGAGGACAGGAAGGAGATACGCAGTATTTT. Protein product: CASRGQEGDTQYF.

The table lists this clone with a few counts. The V gene is TRBV7-9, the J gene TRBJ1-1; no clear D gene. Germline assignment: CDR1 SEHNR and CDR2 FQNEAQ (reference sequence). This CDR3 is 13 amino acids long. Deletions cut 1 base from V and 5 bases from J, with 8 bases between. The DNA of the CDR3 is TGTGCCAGCAGCTTAGAAGGGAAAACTGAAGCTTTCTTT. This gives the protein CASSLEGKTEAFF.

V usage is TRBV2 and J usage is TRBJ1-3; tentatively, D is TRBD1 (5 bases). Germline loops: CDR1 SNHLY, CDR2 FYNNEI. The CDR3 covers 15 residues. Trimming removed 4 bases at V and 4 bases at J, with 14 bases between. CDR3 coding DNA: TGTGCCAGCAGTGTCTCCAGGGCCACCGGAAACACCATATATTTT. This gives the protein CASSVSRATGNTIYF. The full variable domain, its missing parts supplied by reference TRBV2 and TRBJ1-3, is EPEVTQTPSHQVTQMGQEVILRCVPISNHLYFYWYRQILGQKVEFLVSFYNNEISEKSEIFDDQFSVERPDGSNFTLKIRSTKLEDSAMYFCASSVSRATGNTIYFGEGSWLTVV.

The chain employs TRBV11-2 and TRBJ1-4, with D tentatively TRBD1 (5 bases). The length of the CDR3 is 15 residues. Germline V lookup: CDR1 SGHAT, CDR2 FQNNGV. V lost 4 bases and J 7 bases, leaving 16 bases between the germline ends. As DNA, the CDR3 is TGTGCCAGCAGCTCCCCGGGGCAGGGAGGTGAAAAACTGTTTTTT. The encoded protein is CASSSPGQGGEKLFF.

The V call is TRBV4-2, the J call TRBJ2-1; D is undetermined. The V gene lost 1 base and the J gene lost 8 bases, with 15 bases spanning the gap. The CDR3 loop spans 15 amino acids. Germline CDR1 reads LGHNA; CDR2 reads YNFKEQ. CDR3 nucleotides: TGTGCCAGCAGCCAAGGGCAGGCCGCCGTCCATGAGCAGTTCTTC. It specifies CASSQGQAAVHEQFF.

J is TRBJ1-5 and V is TRBV6-6, with 11 bases matching TRBD1. Trimming cost V 2 bases and J 2 bases; bases outside gene matches: 2. Germline V gene sequence: CDR1 MNHNY, CDR2 SVGAGI (reference sequence). This CDR3 comprises 16 residues. CDR3 region: CASSYGTGGRNQPQHF. CDR3 bases: TGTGCCAGCAGTTACGGGACAGGGGGGCGCAATCAGCCCCAGCATTTT.

This clone turned up a few times. V usage is TRBV30 and J usage is TRBJ1-1; no clear D gene. This CDR3 region has 13 residues. CDR1 is GTSNPN, CDR2 SVGIG, per germline (reference sequence). V was shortened by 0 bases and J by 6 bases, with 11 bases between the two germline ends. CDR3 in DNA: TGTGCCTGGAGTGTCCTTAGTCTCCCTGAAGCTTTCTTT. Translation: CAWSVLSLPEAFF.

The rearrangement uses TRBV7-9 and TRBJ2-7; 11 bases fit TRBD2. The CDR3 runs to 14 residues. Germline V CDR1 and CDR2: SEHNR, FQNEAQ (reference sequence). Unmatched junction bases numbered 2, after V lost 4 bases and J lost 3 bases. CDR3 protein: CASSSGLAGYEQYF. CDR3 in DNA: TGTGCCAGCAGCTCCGGACTAGCGGGCTACGAGCAGTACTTC.

The chain carries TRBV4-1 and TRBJ2-7; D remains ambiguous. Trimming removed 1 base from V and 6 bases from J, with 16 bases in between. This CDR3 contains 15 residues. CDR1 is MGHRA, CDR2 YSYEKL, per germline. The CDR3 is CASSQAVVFGAEQYF. Written as DNA, the CDR3 is TGCGCCAGCAGCCAAGCTGTGGTCTTCGGTGCCGAGCAGTACTTC.

The chain links TRBV6-5 to TRBJ1-1; 8 positions match TRBD1. This CDR3 spans 14 amino acids. After removal of 10 bases from V and 4 bases from J, the junction contained 11 bases not matched to a gene. From germline, CDR1 is MNHEY and CDR2 SVGAGI. CDR3 DNA sequence: TGTGCCACCGGGACAGGCTCGGTGGGCACTGAAGCTTTCTTT. Residues: CATGTGSVGTEAFF.

The V and J genes are TRBV7-2 and TRBJ1-2; D not certain. Germline-derived CDR1 and CDR2 are SGHTA and FQGNSA. Trimming left V 1 base short and J 5 bases short, with 8 bases between. The CDR3 length is 13 residues. The CDR3 loop is CASSLGLGYGYTF. CDR3 in DNA: TGTGCCAGCAGCTTAGGGTTGGGGTATGGCTACACCTTC.

The V and J genes are TRBV10-3 and TRBJ2-3, with TRBD2 matching over 10 bases. Per the germline V gene, CDR1 is ENHRY and CDR2 is SYGVKD. V trimming: 10 bases; J trimming: 1 base; junction bases outside the gene matches: 14. The CDR3 spans 17 residues. The CDR3 here is CASSARGTSGGTDTQYF. In DNA form, the CDR3 reads TGTGCCAGCTCCGCCCGGGGAACTAGCGGGGGCACAGATACGCAGTATTTT.

The V call is TRBV7-3, the J call TRBJ2-6; D is uncertain. The germline CDR1 and CDR2 sequences are SGHTA and FQGTGA. Trimming removed 0 bases from V and 0 bases from J, with 9 bases in between. CDR3 length: 17 residues. The CDR3 protein is CASSLTSGISGANVLTF. CDR3 nucleotide sequence: TGTGCCAGCAGCTTAACGTCAGGAATCTCTGGGGCCAACGTCCTGACTTTC.

The chain recombines TRBV6-5 with TRBJ1-3; D possibly corresponds to TRBD1 (5 bases). V lost 4 bases and J 4 bases, leaving 14 bases between the germline ends. Germline lookup yields CDR1 MNHEY and CDR2 SVGAGI. The CDR3 sequence is 15 residues long. The chain's CDR3 is CASSWAAGPGNTIYF. CDR3 nucleotides: TGTGCCAGCAGTTGGGCCGCAGGGCCAGGAAACACCATATATTTT.

The rearrangement links TRBV2 to TRBJ2-5, with 8 nucleotides matching TRBD1. Germline CDR1 and CDR2: SNHLY and FYNNEI. The CDR3 covers 15 residues. The trim removed 5 bases at V and 4 bases at J, leaving 9 bases unmatched. CDR3 sequence reads: CASSPQGQGVETQYF. CDR3 DNA sequence: TGTGCCAGCAGTCCACAAGGACAGGGTGTAGAGACCCAGTACTTC. Full variable domain (remainder filled in from reference TRBV2 and TRBJ2-5): EPEVTQTPSHQVTQMGQEVILRCVPISNHLYFYWYRQILGQKVEFLVSFYNNEISEKSEIFDDQFSVERPDGSNFTLKIRSTKLEDSAMYFCASSPQGQGVETQYFGPGTRLLVL.

V and J are TRBV6-1 and TRBJ2-3; tentatively, D is TRBD1 (7 bases). V shed 8 bases and J shed 5 bases, with 20 bases lying between them. Germline V lookup: CDR1 MNHNS, CDR2 SASEGT. The CDR3 loop spans 15 amino acids. Here the CDR3 DNA reads TGTGCCAGCGGCCCCCAGGGGGTGGGGGGAGATACGCAGTATTTT. This codes for CASGPQGVGGDTQYF.

The V call is TRBV6-6, the J call TRBJ1-3; a possible D gene is TRBD1 (5 bases). This CDR3 contains 14 residues. Per the germline V gene, CDR1 is MNHNY and CDR2 is SVGAGI (reference sequence). V was shortened by 4 bases and J by 7 bases, with 14 bases between the two germline ends. For the CDR3, the DNA is TGTGCCAGCAGTTTCACTGGGGGGGAGAACACCATATATTTT. Protein: CASSFTGGENTIYF.

The gene calls are TRBV5-1 and TRBJ2-1; 10 bases are shared with TRBD2. This CDR3 comprises 15 residues. V was clipped by 2 bases and J by 6 bases; unmatched bases: 5. The germline V gene has CDR1 SGHRS and CDR2 YFSETQ. This chain's CDR3 is CASSLIAGGFNEQFF. The CDR3 DNA follows: TGCGCCAGCAGCTTAATAGCGGGGGGCTTCAATGAGCAGTTCTTC.

This clone was detected only once. The chain couples TRBV4-1 to TRBJ2-4; D call uncertain. Germline V CDR1 and CDR2: MGHRA, YSYEKL. This CDR3 has 17 residues. Trimming removed 0 bases from V and 0 bases from J, with 12 bases in between. CDR3 nucleotide sequence: TGCGCCAGCAGCCAAGAGGTTGTAGAAATAGCCAAAAACATTCAGTACTTC. Its protein is CASSQEVVEIAKNIQYF.

The chain employs TRBV27 and TRBJ2-1, with TRBD2 as a possible D gene (5 bases). Germline CDR1 reads MNHEY; CDR2 reads SMNVEV (reference sequence). V lost 5 bases and J 4 bases, leaving 18 bases between the germline ends. CDR3 size: 16 residues. CDR3 sequence: CASSPESRSGYNEQFF. In DNA, the CDR3 is TGTGCCAGCAGTCCGGAAAGCCGGTCGGGATACAATGAGCAGTTCTTC.

J is TRBJ2-2 and V is TRBV7-3; tentatively, D is TRBD2 (5 bases). The CDR3 extends over 13 amino acids. Per the germline V gene, CDR1 is SGHTA and CDR2 is FQGTGA. V shed 7 bases and J shed 1 base, with 7 bases lying between them. CDR3 sequence (DNA): TGTGCCAGCACCAGCGGGAACACCGGGGAGCTGTTTTTT. Its protein product is CASTSGNTGELFF. Based on the CDR3 plus reference TRBV7-3 and TRBJ2-2, the full variable domain is GAGVSQTPSNKVTEKGKYVELRCDPISGHTALYWYRQSLGQGPEFLIYFQGTGAADDSGLPNDRFFAVRPEGSVSTLKIQRTERGDSAVYLCASTSGNTGELFFGEGSRLTVL.

V gene TRBV7-8 combines with J gene TRBJ2-7; possibly TRBD2 for D (6 bases). This CDR3 spans 13 amino acids. Germline V CDR1 and CDR2: SGHVS, FQNEAQ. Trimming shortened V by 3 bases and J by 6 bases, and 12 bases separated the two germline ends. This chain's CDR3 is CASSFGGPLEQYF. CDR3 bases: TGTGCCAGCAGCTTCGGGGGACCCCTCGAGCAGTACTTC. Full variable domain (rest looked up from reference TRBV7-8 and TRBJ2-7): GAGVSQSPRYKVAKRGQDVALRCDPISGHVSLFWYQQALGQGPEFLTYFQNEAQLDKSGLPSDRFFAERPEGSVSTLKIQRTQQEDSAVYLCASSFGGPLEQYFGPGTRLTVT.

The chain recombines TRBV5-4 with TRBJ1-2, with TRBD1 matching 7 bases. The CDR3 consists of 13 residues. After removal of 1 base from V and 7 bases from J, the junction contained 4 bases not matched to a gene. Germline CDR1 is SGHNT and CDR2 is YYREEE (reference sequence). The CDR3 here is CASSLQGGGGYTF. CDR3 nucleotide sequence: TGTGCCAGCAGCTTGCAGGGGGGAGGTGGCTACACCTTC.

This clone was observed a single time. V is TRBV30 and J is TRBJ2-7; the D gene is possibly TRBD1 (6 bases). Trimming removed 2 bases at V and 2 bases at J, with 7 bases between. This CDR3 region has 12 residues. Germline V gene sequence: CDR1 GTSNPN, CDR2 SVGIG (reference sequence). CDR3 sequence (DNA): TGTGCCTGGAGTCAGGGGCCCTACGAGCAGTACTTC. Translated, it gives CAWSQGPYEQYF.

This clone turned up a few times. This chain connects TRBV9 to TRBJ2-1; 7 nucleotides align to TRBD1. This CDR3 contains 15 residues. V gave up 4 bases and J gave up 3 bases; unmatched junction bases: 7. Germline V gene data show CDR1 as SGDLS and CDR2 as YYNGEE. CDR3 nucleotides: TGTGCCAGCAGCATCCGGGACAGAAACTACAATGAGCAGTTCTTC. This encodes CASSIRDRNYNEQFF.